A selection of T cell receptor beta chains follows, all from one sample in a study of CD8+ T cells in alopecia areata. Sequencing used immunoSEQ multiplex PCR; TCRdb keeps in-frame clones, though not all of them. The table shows 110,000 to 150,000 clones, with 62% occurring only once. Sequenced: CD8+ T cells sorted from blood. Receptor source: a human donor in good health. The CDR3 runs from the conserved cysteine through the conserved F or W. A D gene is named only where the DNA matches it firmly. Clone size is not always given. Where it is, it says once, few, many or a class for expanded clones.

TRBJ2-2 TRBV7-9 - - CASSLERTGELFF TGTGCCAGCAGCTTAGAGCGCACCGGGGAGCTGTTTTTT
TRBJ2-7 TRBV7-3 - - CASSLSPTYEQYF TGTGCCAGCAGCTTAAGCCCCACCTACGAGCAGTACTTC
TRBJ2-5 TRBV7-9 - - CASSLVSGRETQYF TGTGCCAGCAGCTTAGTCTCAGGGCGAGAGACCCAGTACTTC
TRBJ2-2 TRBV5-4 - - CASSYPEDPTGELFF TGTGCCAGCAGCTATCCAGAGGATCCCACCGGGGAGCTGTTTTTT
TRBJ2-1 TRBV4-1 - - CASSQTRDRSTNEQFF TGCGCCAGCAGCCAGACCCGGGACCGAAGTACAAATGAGCAGTTCTTC
TRBJ1-2 TRBV27 - - CASSLGGAPLYGYTF TGTGCCAGCAGTTTGGGAGGTGCCCCCCTCTATGGCTACACCTTC
TRBJ2-7 TRBV14 - TRBD2 CASSLTGTSDEQYF TGTGCCAGCAGCCTAACCGGGACTAGCGACGAGCAGTACTTC
TRBJ2-4 TRBV7-9 - - CASSAMESLKYF TGTGCCAGCAGCGCCATGGAAAGCCTAAAGTACTTC
TRBJ2-5 TRBV4-2 once - CASSQLTSGEETQYF TGTGCCAGCAGCCAGTTAACTTCGGGGGAGGAGACCCAGTACTTC
TRBJ2-7 TRBV4-2 - TRBD2 CASSQGRNSGNYREQYF TGTGCCAGCAGCCAAGGCCGAAATAGCGGGAACTACCGGGAGCAGTACTTC
TRBJ1-1 TRBV29-1 - - CSVDYNPDTEAFF TGCAGCGTTGATTATAATCCGGACACTGAAGCTTTCTTT